Shown below are 29 T cell receptor beta chains from a single sample sequenced in a study of persistence of HIV-infected CD4 T cells. Sequencing used immunoSEQ version 4 in survey mode. Libraries were prepared by immunoSEQ multiplex PCR; TCRdb keeps only in-frame clonotypes and omits some of them. The sample holds 30,000 to 45,000 clones, 82% seen once. Antigens for these TCRs are unknown. The stimulus was an HIV-1 Gag 15-mer peptide pool, roughly 1 ug/peptide/mL. Sorted nonresponding memory CD4+ T cells were CD40L-negative, CD69-negative, CD45RO-high. The material sequenced was cultured CD4+ T cells from PBMCs, taken from a patient who received antiretroviral therapy. The receptors shown here come from an adult with HIV. The donor label of this sample is uncertain.

CDR3 region: CASSEYGTSGVTDTQYF. As DNA, the CDR3 is TGTGCCAGCAGTGAATATGGGACTAGCGGGGTAACAGATACGCAGTATTTT. The rearrangement joins TRBV25-1 to TRBJ2-3; 13 bases align to TRBD2. Per germline, CDR1 MGHDK and CDR2 SYGVNS. There are 17 residues in the CDR3. With 0 bases clipped from V and 3 bases from J, the junction kept 3 bases outside the gene matches.

The chain uses TRBV6-1 and TRBJ1-5; 8 bases are a match to TRBD1. CDR1 and CDR2 (germline): MNHNS, SASEGT. This CDR3 comprises 16 residues. J lost 5 bases, V lost 1 base, and 7 bases had no gene match. Written as DNA, the CDR3 is TGTGCCAGCAGTGAAGTTGCGACAGGGGTGGATCAGCCCCAGCATTTT. This codes for CASSEVATGVDQPQHF.

This sequence joins TRBV6-5 and TRBJ1-5; a weak D match, TRBD1 (5 bases). In germline, CDR1 is MNHEY, CDR2 SVGAGI. The CDR3 sequence is 13 residues long. The V gene lost 7 bases and the J gene lost 0 bases, with 7 bases spanning the gap. The CDR3 reads CASKGNSNQPQHF. CDR3 in DNA: TGTGCCAGCAAGGGGAATAGCAATCAGCCCCAGCATTTT.

This chain connects TRBV3-1 (or the pseudogene TRBV3-2) to TRBJ1-6; D is unclear. Looked up from germline, CDR1 is LGHDT and CDR2 is YNNKEL (reference sequence). CDR3 size: 14 residues. V lost 6 bases and J lost 9, with 15 bases in between. CDR3 bases: TGTGCCAGCAGGGAGGCAGGCTTAGGTTCACCCCTCCACTTT. Translated: CASREAGLGSPLHF.

V is TRBV7-3 and J is TRBJ2-3; maybe TRBD1 (5 bases). The CDR3 length is 13 residues. Trimming took 4 bases from V and 4 from J, leaving 9 bases between them. From germline, CDR1 is SGHTA and CDR2 FQGTGA. CDR3 nucleotides: TGTGCCAGCAGCTCTGACAGATCAGATACGCAGTATTTT. As protein: CASSSDRSDTQYF.

The rearrangement links TRBV5-1 to TRBJ1-2; possible D gene TRBD1, 5 bases. CDR3 size: 17 residues. V lost 5 bases to trimming and J lost 4 bases, with 24 bases between them. Germline V gene sequence: CDR1 SGHRS, CDR2 YFSETQ. This CDR3 is CASSHIKPGRGIYGYTF. Written as DNA, the CDR3 is TGCGCCAGCAGTCACATTAAACCAGGACGGGGGATCTATGGCTACACCTTC.

The CDR3 DNA reads TGTGCCAGTAGTAGGTCTAGCGGGGGTATTAGTCGTGAGCTGTTTTTT. Its translation: CASSRSSGGISRELFF. The V call is TRBV19, the J call TRBJ2-2; 10 nucleotides align to TRBD2. CDR3 length equals 16 residues. Germline V lookup: CDR1 LNHDA, CDR2 SQIVND (reference sequence). The J segment lost 11 bases and the V segment lost 4 bases, leaving 13 bases of the junction unmatched.

Of note for this clone: An end of the junction differs from the germline gene, which may be a read error. This chain connects TRBV6-5 to TRBJ2-3; a weak D match, TRBD1 (6 bases). From germline, CDR1 is MNHEY and CDR2 SVGAGI. This CDR3 region has 11 residues. CDR3 coding DNA: TGTGCCAGCAGTTACTTGGGGGCACTATCCTTT. Translated: CASSYLGALSF.

This chain connects TRBV20-1 to TRBJ1-4; the D gene is possibly TRBD1 (5 bases). This CDR3 spans 16 amino acids. Between the trimmed V and J ends, which lost 3 bases and 0 bases, there was a span of 14 bases. Germline loops: CDR1 DFQATT, CDR2 SNEGSKA (reference sequence). The CDR3 loop reads CSASGSGPATNEKLFF. The DNA for the CDR3 is TGCAGTGCTAGTGGTTCGGGGCCCGCAACTAATGAAAAACTGTTTTTT.

V gene TRBV5-4 combines with J gene TRBJ2-3; 11 positions agree with TRBD2. J gave up 2 bases and V 1 base, and 6 bases lay outside the gene matches. The CDR3 runs to 17 residues. CDR1 is SGHNT, CDR2 YYREEE, per germline (reference sequence). CDR3 sequence: CASSLRLAGGVTDTQYF. CDR3 nucleotide sequence: TGTGCCAGCAGCTTGCGGCTAGCGGGGGGTGTCACAGATACGCAGTATTTT.

For this clone: One end of the junction is discordant with germline, which a read error may explain. The chain employs TRBV7-7 and TRBJ2-5; tentative D call: TRBD1 (6 bases). The CDR3 spans 15 residues. Germline V gene lookup returns CDR1 SSHAT and CDR2 FNYEAQ (reference sequence). CDR3: CASSWGRGGRETQYF. The CDR3 DNA is TGTGCTAGCAGCTGGGGTCGTGGGGGCCGGGAGACCCAGTACTTC.

V is TRBV19 and J is TRBJ1-5, with no clear D. Germline loops: CDR1 LNHDA, CDR2 SQIVND (reference sequence). The CDR3 has 14 residues. Trimming removed 4 bases from V and 1 base from J, with 8 bases in between. CDR3 loop: CASSTTGSNQPQHF. CDR3 coding DNA: TGTGCCAGTAGTACGACGGGGAGCAATCAGCCCCAGCATTTT.

The genes are TRBV18 and TRBJ2-3; the match to TRBD2 covers 13 bases. The V and J ends lost 8 bases and 6 bases, in that order; junction bases with no gene match: 5. Germline CDR1 is KGHSH and CDR2 is LQKENI. The CDR3 consists of 14 residues. The CDR3 spells CASVTSGGADTQYF. CDR3 coding DNA: TGTGCCAGCGTCACTAGCGGGGGGGCGGATACGCAGTATTTT. Full variable domain (rest looked up from reference TRBV18 and TRBJ2-3): NAGVMQNPRHLVRRRGQEARLRCSPMKGHSHVYWYRQLPEEGLKFMVYLQKENIIDESGMPKERFSAEFPKEGPSILRIQQVVRGDSAAYFCASVTSGGADTQYFGPGTRLTVL.

This clone was detected a few times. The V call is TRBV6-1, the J call TRBJ1-1; D is possibly TRBD1 (6 bases). The CDR3 is 11 amino acids. The V end lost 7 bases, the J end lost 8 bases, and 11 bases lay between the germline ends. In germline, CDR1 is MNHNS, CDR2 SASEGT. CDR3 nucleotide sequence: TGTGCCAGCATGAGGACAGCCGAAGCTTTCTTT. It yields the protein CASMRTAEAFF.

The chain couples TRBV5-4 to TRBJ2-1, with D unresolved. The V gene lost 4 bases and the J gene lost 8 bases, with 13 bases spanning the gap. The CDR3 spans 13 residues. Germline CDR1 is SGHNT and CDR2 is YYREEE (reference sequence). This CDR3 reads CASSPDTRDEQFF. The CDR3 bases are TGTGCCAGCAGCCCCGACACGCGTGATGAGCAGTTCTTC.

The V and J genes are TRBV5-1 and TRBJ1-1; D remains unclear. This CDR3 is 16 amino acids long. Germline CDR1 reads SGHRS; CDR2 reads YFSETQ. V dropped 2 bases and J dropped 1 base, with 15 bases sitting between them. The CDR3 reads CASSFFGLGQNTEAFF. The DNA for the CDR3 is TGCGCCAGCAGCTTTTTCGGTTTGGGCCAGAACACTGAAGCTTTCTTT.

The rearrangement uses TRBV6-1 and TRBJ1-2; D unresolved. The CDR3 is 14 amino acids. The germline CDR1 and CDR2 sequences are MNHNS and SASEGT. V lost 0 bases to trimming and J lost 2 bases, with 7 bases between them. The CDR3 coding sequence is TGTGCCAGCAGTGAAGCCGGCGGAAACTATGGCTACACCTTC. It encodes CASSEAGGNYGYTF.

This chain links TRBV20-1 with TRBJ2-2; D ambiguous. CDR3 length: 15 residues. CDR1 DFQATT and CDR2 SNEGSKA come from the germline V gene (reference sequence). V lost 3 bases, J lost 3 bases, and 14 bases lay in between. CDR3 region: CSASKTAHHTGELFF. CDR3 DNA sequence: TGCAGTGCTAGTAAGACGGCACACCACACCGGGGAGCTGTTTTTT.

By proportion, this clone is medium-sized. The chain couples TRBV5-1 to TRBJ1-2; 9 bases match TRBD1. V trimming: 6 bases; J trimming: 4 bases; junction bases outside the gene matches: 10. The CDR3 consists of 15 residues. The germline gives CDR1 SGHRS, CDR2 YFSETQ. This CDR3 is CASKDEPGQGYGYTF. The CDR3 DNA follows: TGCGCCAGCAAGGACGAACCGGGACAGGGCTATGGCTACACCTTC.

The DNA for the CDR3 is TGCGCCAGCAGTGACCGACAGATAATAAACACTGAAGCTTTCTTT. It encodes CASSDRQIINTEAFF. J is TRBJ1-1 and V is TRBV10-2; possibly TRBD1 for D (5 bases). The CDR3 contains 15 residues. The V end was cut by 3 bases, the J end by 2 bases, with 13 bases between. CDR1 is WSHSY, CDR2 SAAADI, per germline.

CDR3 DNA sequence: TGTGCCAGCAGTCCTAGGGGGGACAGACCCCGAGAGAGGGGCTACACCTTC. Protein sequence: CASSPRGDRPRERGYTF. This chain uses TRBV27 with TRBJ1-2; 7 positions match TRBD1. Germline lookup yields CDR1 MNHEY and CDR2 SMNVEV (reference sequence). The CDR3 is 17 residues long. V lost 5 bases, J lost 8 bases, and 20 bases stayed unmatched.

This clone occurred once. This chain links TRBV28 with TRBJ1-2; 12 bases fit TRBD1. Germline CDR1 MDHEN, CDR2 SYDVKM. V lost 5 bases, J lost 4 bases, and 5 bases stayed unmatched. The length of the CDR3 is 15 residues. This chain's CDR3 is CASSPGTGGFYGYTF. As DNA, the CDR3 is TGTGCCAGCAGTCCCGGGACAGGGGGCTTCTATGGCTACACCTTC.

The rearrangement joins TRBV2 to TRBJ1-1; 8 bases match TRBD1. CDR3 length equals 14 residues. Unmatched junction bases numbered 6, after V lost 6 bases and J lost 3 bases. Germline-derived CDR1 and CDR2 are SNHLY and FYNNEI. The CDR3 nucleotides are TGTGCCAGCAGGAAGGACAGGGTGGACACTGAAGCTTTCTTT. Its translation: CASRKDRVDTEAFF.

The chain joins TRBV9 to TRBJ2-7, with D perhaps matching TRBD1 or TRBD2 (5 bases each). The CDR3 contains 16 residues. Germline loops: CDR1 SGDLS, CDR2 YYNGEE. The germline V and J ends were trimmed by 4 bases and 7 bases, with 24 bases remaining between them. The CDR3 protein is CASSLSRDLSLGEQYF. DNA for the CDR3: TGTGCCAGCAGCCTTAGCCGGGACCTGTCTCTGGGTGAGCAGTACTTC.

The chain couples TRBV7-3 to TRBJ1-5, with no clear D. The CDR3 length is 15 residues. Per the germline V gene, CDR1 is SGHTA and CDR2 is FQGTGA. Trimming removed 2 bases at V and 2 bases at J, with 10 bases between. The CDR3 here is CASSLDGGGNQPQHF. CDR3 DNA: TGTGCCAGCAGCTTAGACGGAGGTGGCAATCAGCCCCAGCATTTT.

The V gene is TRBV6-5, the J gene TRBJ2-2; D remains ambiguous. The CDR3 has 14 amino acids. Trimming removed 2 bases from V and 4 bases from J, with 8 bases in between. Germline-derived CDR1 and CDR2 are MNHEY and SVGAGI. The DNA of the CDR3 is TGTGCCAGCAGTTACGGGCAGATCACCGGGGAGCTGTTTTTT. Its protein product is CASSYGQITGELFF.

The chain employs TRBV19 and TRBJ2-1; D ambiguous. The CDR3 has 13 amino acids. With 0 bases removed from V and 7 bases from J, the gap between germline ends came to 7 bases. Germline loops: CDR1 LNHDA, CDR2 SQIVND (reference sequence). This CDR3 is CASSIERRNEQFF. The CDR3 region has the DNA TGTGCCAGTAGTATAGAGCGGCGAAATGAGCAGTTCTTC.

The chain employs TRBV6-5 and TRBJ1-1; tentatively, D is TRBD1 (6 bases). The CDR3 totals 15 residues. The ends were cut back, 0 bases at V and 2 bases at J, with 10 bases in the middle. Germline loops: CDR1 MNHEY, CDR2 SVGAGI. The CDR3 spells CASSYSWTVNTEAFF. In DNA, the CDR3 is TGTGCCAGCAGTTACTCGTGGACAGTTAACACTGAAGCTTTCTTT.

This clone was recorded a few times. The chain couples TRBV7-2 to TRBJ1-4; TRBD1 might be the D (5 bases). This CDR3 region has 17 residues. In germline, CDR1 is SGHTA, CDR2 FQGNSA. Trimming took 0 bases from V and 2 from J, leaving 13 bases between them. The CDR3 DNA follows: TGTGCCAGCAGCTTAGCCCCCTTAAGGGGCACTAATGAAAAACTGTTTTTT. It translates to CASSLAPLRGTNEKLFF.